This T cell receptor (beta chain) was found in a study of blood T cell repertoires in COVID-19. For the study at large: Samples of COVID-19 (acute and convalescent) were obtained from the United States, Italy and Spain.

Produced via immunoSEQ multiplex PCR; TCRdb's table is partial and in-frame only. The sample has about 440,000 clones, 80% to 95% seen once. Trimming cost V 5 bases and J 0 bases, with 11 bases left between them. Germline-derived CDR1 and CDR2 are WSHSY and SAAADI. The CDR3 consists of 15 residues. Which cohort a participant joined came from the clinical history participants gave. In Cohort 3, a recovered donor had either two negative PCRs, clearance, or symptom resolution. What was sequenced was PBMCs or T cells enriched from blood (not recorded which). This TCR was recovered from a man in his late teens or twenties who had recovered from COVID-19. This chain connects TRBV10-2 to TRBJ1-5; D is possibly TRBD1 (6 bases). The CDR3, as DNA: TGCGCCAGCAGTACTCAGGGGAATAGCAATCAGCCCCAGCATTTT. As protein: CASSTQGNSNQPQHF.